The following is a T cell receptor beta chain sequence with its context. This clone appeared once. The antigen this receptor binds is unknown. No quality values exist for individual bases; no much larger clone is one base distant. From cysteine to phenylalanine, the CDR3 is 17 amino acids long. The entry retains the CDR3 DNA only, 51 bases that are in frame from base 1. In the germline V gene (reference sequence), CDR1 corresponds to MNHEY and CDR2 to SMNVEV. The germline V and J ends show losses of 5 bases and 4 bases respectively, and no gene match explains 13 bases of the junction. Library preparation employed the immunoSEQ multiplex PCR assay. The clones in this table, taken by TCRdb from immuneACCESS, are in-frame only. Not every clone is retained; where verified, under half of the shortfall comes from an unresolved V gene, and the cause of the rest is unknown. Within this sample are more than 300,000 clones, with around 95% of them counted one time only. Roughly 0.02% of the sample is taken by the ten largest.

These data originate in a study of shared T cell receptors in the human thymus (dated by TCRdb to the early 2020s). Concerning the study at large: The study examined how self-reactive, shared T-cell receptor alpha chains are generated in the human thymus.

The chain couples TRBV27 to TRBJ1-1; 10 bases in between match TRBD1. The sequence was obtained from a human donor. Sequencing was performed on thymocytes. The nucleotide sequence is TGTGCCAGCAGTCGATTAGGACAGGGGGAGGGGAGCACTGAAGCTTTCTTT. Protein translation: CASSRLGQGEGSTEAFF.